The rows below give T cell receptor beta chains drawn from one sample of a study of cytomegalovirus exposure and HLA in healthy donors. Clones were read by immunoSEQ multiplex PCR, and TCRdb kept only the in-frame ones, dropping some. Counted here are about 160,000 clones, 86% occurring once; the ten biggest clones make up under 2%. Sequencing was done on a sample of PBMCs. The receptors here all came from a woman younger than 35 in good health and CMV-seronegative. The CDR3 runs from the conserved cysteine through the conserved F or W. A D gene is named only where the DNA matches it firmly. Size is stated for part of the rows, as once, few or many counts, or as a class when the clone is expanded.

v_gene	d_gene	j_gene	abundance	CDR3nt	CDR3aa
TRBV6-1	.	TRBJ1-2	.	TGTGCCAGCAGTGAGACAGCCGCCTATGGCTACACCTTC	CASSETAAYGYTF
TRBV19	.	TRBJ1-5	.	TGTGCCAGTAGTATGTCTTCCAGGGGCAATCAGCCCCAGCATTTT	CASSMSSRGNQPQHF
TRBV9	.	TRBJ1-3	once	TGTGCCAGCAGCGTAGACACAGGGCGAAACACCATATATTTT	CASSVDTGRNTIYF
TRBV6-5	.	TRBJ1-1	.	TGTGCCAGCAGTTCGGGTGCGTACACTGAAGCTTTCTTT	CASSSGAYTEAFF
TRBV19	TRBD1	TRBJ1-1	.	TGTGCCAGTAATGAACGCTTACAGGGGTGGAGTACTGAAGCTTTCTTT	CASNERLQGWSTEAFF
TRBV29-1	.	TRBJ1-1	.	TGCAGCGTTAAAACCCAAGGGGACACTGAAGCTTTCTTT	CSVKTQGDTEAFF
TRBV15	.	TRBJ2-3	.	TGTGCCACCAGCAGAGCTGCGGGGAGGCAGTATTTT	CATSRAAGRQYF
TRBV27	.	TRBJ2-3	.	TGTGCCAGCAGTCTGTTAAGCGGATCCACAGATACGCAGTATTTT	CASSLLSGSTDTQYF
TRBV5-4	TRBD2	TRBJ2-2	.	TGTGCCAGCTACGGGGGGGAGGCCGGGGAGCTGTTTTTT	CASYGGEAGELFF
TRBV5-4	.	TRBJ1-1	.	TGTGCCAGCAGCCAAGATAGACTACCGAACACTGAAGCTTTCTTT	CASSQDRLPNTEAFF
TRBV2	.	TRBJ1-5	.	TGTGCCAGCAGCGATACGGGGGGCGCGGGGCAGCCCCAGCATTTT	CASSDTGGAGQPQHF
TRBV6-1	TRBD2	TRBJ2-1	.	TGTGCCAGCAGAGCGGGAGTGGGTACCTACAATGAGCAGTTCTTC	CASRAGVGTYNEQFF
TRBV28	.	TRBJ1-2	.	TGTGCCAGCAGTTACTACTCACACCCCAACTATGGCTACACCTTC	CASSYYSHPNYGYTF
TRBV7-2	.	TRBJ1-1	.	TGTGCCAGCACCCCTTCCCCCCTCAGGAACACTGAAGCTTTCTTT	CASTPSPLRNTEAFF
TRBV6-8	TRBD1	TRBJ2-1	.	TGTGCCAGCAGCGCAACAGGACAGGGGGCTTGGTCGAATGAGCAGTTCTTC	CASSATGQGAWSNEQFF
TRBV27	.	TRBJ1-2	once	TGTGCCAGCAGTTTCTTAAGCCCGCCCTATGGCTACACCTTC	CASSFLSPPYGYTF
TRBV6-6	.	TRBJ2-6	.	TGTGCCAGCACGTCCGAACATGGGGCCAACGTCCTGACTTTC	CASTSEHGANVLTF
TRBV6-1	TRBD1	TRBJ2-5	once	TGTGCCAGCAGCCGGGGACAGTCCGGGGTGACCCAGTACTTC	CASSRGQSGVTQYF
TRBV6-6	TRBD1	TRBJ1-2	.	TGTGCCAGCAGTTCCTCAGGGGGCGGAGGTTCTGGCTACACCTTC	CASSSSGGGGSGYTF
TRBV7-9	.	TRBJ2-7	.	TGTGCCAGCACCCCTTTCCCAGATTCCTCCTACGAGCAGTACTTC	CASTPFPDSSYEQYF
TRBV28	TRBD2	TRBJ2-7	once	TGTGCCAGCAGTCCCCCTGGGGAGCGGGGGGGCAACGAGCAGTACTTC	CASSPPGERGGNEQYF